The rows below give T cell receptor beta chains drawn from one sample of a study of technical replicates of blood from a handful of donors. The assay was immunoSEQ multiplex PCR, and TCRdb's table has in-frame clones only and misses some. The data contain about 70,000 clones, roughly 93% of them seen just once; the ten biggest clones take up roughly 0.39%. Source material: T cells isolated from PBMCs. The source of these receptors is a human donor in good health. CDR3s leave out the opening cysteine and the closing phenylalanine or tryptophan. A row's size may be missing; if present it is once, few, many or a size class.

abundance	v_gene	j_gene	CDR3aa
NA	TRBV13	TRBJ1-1	ASSLGWETGGAPEAF
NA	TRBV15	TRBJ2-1	ATSRDRDYNEQF
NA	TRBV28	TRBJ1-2	ASWTGNYGYT
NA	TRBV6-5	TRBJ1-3	ASSEEGGGGNTIY
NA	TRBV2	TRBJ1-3	ASSEGPLSGNTIY
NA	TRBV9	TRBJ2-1	ASSVDLNEQF
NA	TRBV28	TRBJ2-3	ASSLPSTDTQY
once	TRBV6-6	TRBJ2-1	ASSYSLINEQF
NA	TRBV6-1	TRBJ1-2	ASRQGIYGYT
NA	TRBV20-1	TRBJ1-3	SAVNGNTIY
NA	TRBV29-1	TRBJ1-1	SVEDPIQGPEAF
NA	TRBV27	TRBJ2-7	ASGIARQGSYEQY
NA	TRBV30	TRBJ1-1	AWGKGHTNTEAF
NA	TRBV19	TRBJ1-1	ASRNRDRVGNTEAF
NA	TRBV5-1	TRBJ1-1	ASRTGQDPGAAF